This T cell receptor (beta chain) appears in the sequencing data of a study of identical twins. Turning to this clonotype: The antigen is undetermined.

TCRdb reprocessed the 5' RACE reads with MiXCR, giving one entry per CDR3 protein. Of around 490,000 distinct CDR3 sequences listed, roughly an eighth are singletons. V shed 6 bases and J shed 5 bases, with 22 bases lying between them. Germline V gives CDR1 SGHDN, CDR2 FVKESK. This CDR3 contains 16 residues. Study-wide points: The study found that models underestimated out-of-frame TCR alpha sharing in monozygotic twins.

These same records also appear under a second study, on yellow fever vaccine responses in identical twins.

This TCR was sampled from a woman under 30 in good health. The specimen sequenced was CD4+ T cells sorted from blood. The V and J genes are TRBV14 and TRBJ2-5, with D maybe TRBD2 (6 bases). CDR3 nucleotides: TGTGCCAGCAGTCCGCCCGGGACTTTCAGGAGGGAGACCCAGTACTTC. Translating it yields CASSPPGTFRRETQYF.